This T cell receptor (beta chain) is from a study of blood T cells in healthy people across ages. This clonotype has more than one count but fewer than ten. CDR1 and CDR2 (germline): LGHNA, YSLEER. The CDR3 contains 16 residues. Unmatched junction bases numbered 13, after V lost 2 bases and J lost 9 bases. Then a second PCR, running about 7 to 11 cycles, was carried out with a sample-barcoded 5' primer and a J-beta primer mix. One entry per CDR3 protein, called by TCRdb with MiXCR from the 5' RACE reads. The table includes 1.5 million to 1.9 million distinct CDR3 sequences, roughly two fifths detected once.

The material sequenced was blood. The J gene is TRBJ2-1, the V gene TRBV4-3, with 7 bases identical to TRBD2. This TCR was sampled from a woman aged 18 to 35 in good health. The CDR3 protein is CASSQFLAARGSEQFF. The CDR3 nucleotides read TGCGCCAGCAGCCAATTCCTAGCGGCCCGAGGGAGTGAGCAGTTCTTC.